The 13 T cell receptor beta chains reported below all come from one sample, sequenced in a study of blood T cell repertoires in COVID-19. Clones were read by immunoSEQ multiplex PCR, and TCRdb kept only the in-frame ones, dropping some. The sample has 200,000 to 300,000 clones; 84% are singletons. The sequenced material came from peripheral blood. These receptors came from a man aged 50-60 years with acute or convalescent COVID-19.

This rearrangement joins TRBV28 to TRBJ2-3, with 9 bases fitting TRBD2. Germline CDR1 MDHEN, CDR2 SYDVKM. The CDR3 extends over 15 amino acids. Germline trimming cut 6 bases from V and 0 bases from J; bases unmatched to any gene: 4. The CDR3 loop is CASSPTSGSTDTQYF. The CDR3 nucleotides read TGTGCCAGCAGCCCCACTAGCGGGAGCACAGATACGCAGTATTTT.

The V call is TRBV5-1, the J call TRBJ2-7; tentative D call: TRBD1 (6 bases). The length of the CDR3 is 14 residues. The V gene's germline CDR1 is SGHRS and CDR2 YFSETQ. V was clipped by 4 bases and J by 1 base, with 12 bases between them. CDR3 sequence (DNA): TGCGCCAGCAGCGAGAGGGGGTTTTCCTACGAGCAGTACTTC. Residues: CASSERGFSYEQYF.

The chain uses TRBV6-1 and TRBJ2-7, with 8 bases identical to TRBD2. This CDR3 is built from 18 residues. Germline V gene data show CDR1 as MNHNS and CDR2 as SASEGT. J lost 5 bases, V lost 0 bases, and 15 bases had no gene match. Here the CDR3 DNA reads TGTGCCAGCAGTGAAGCTATAGTTGTCGGGACTAGGAAAGACGAGCAGTACTTC. Its translation: CASSEAIVVGTRKDEQYF.

The rearrangement links TRBV24-1 to TRBJ2-3; 11 nucleotides align to TRBD2. Germline values: CDR1 KGHDR, CDR2 SFDVKD. V lost 3 bases and J lost 10; bases outside the gene matches: 11. The CDR3 has 16 amino acids. The DNA for the CDR3 is TGTGCCACCAGTGATGCTTATGCCGGGACTAGCGGTGCGCAGTATTTT. This encodes CATSDAYAGTSGAQYF.

This chain links TRBV6-5 with TRBJ2-7; unclear D gene. The ends were cut back, 0 bases at V and 2 bases at J, with 14 bases in the middle. CDR3 length equals 16 residues. The germline CDR1 and CDR2 sequences are MNHEY and SVGAGI. The CDR3 bases are TGTGCCAGCAGTTACTCGTCACCACGACAAACCTACGAGCAGTACTTC. Its protein product is CASSYSSPRQTYEQYF.

J is TRBJ2-1 and V is TRBV7-8; 9 nucleotides align to TRBD2. Germline trimming cut 1 base from V and 6 bases from J; bases unmatched to any gene: 7. CDR1 and CDR2 (germline): SGHVS, FQNEAQ. This CDR3 has 16 amino acids. The CDR3 coding sequence is TGTGCCAGCAGCTTAGGACCTAGCGGGGTAGGCAATGAGCAGTTCTTC. Its protein is CASSLGPSGVGNEQFF.

V and J are TRBV9 and TRBJ2-7; a possible D gene is TRBD2 (5 bases). Germline assignment: CDR1 SGDLS and CDR2 YYNGEE. The CDR3 covers 12 residues. The V gene lost 0 bases and the J gene lost 6 bases, with 7 bases spanning the gap. The CDR3 DNA is TGTGCCAGCAGCGTAGGTCGGGGCGAGCAGTACTTC. Its protein product is CASSVGRGEQYF.

The V and J genes are TRBV2 and TRBJ1-6; 7 positions match TRBD1. The CDR3 sequence is 18 residues long. The germline V gene encodes CDR1 SNHLY and CDR2 FYNNEI. V lost 5 bases and J lost 9; bases outside the gene matches: 19. CDR3 sequence (DNA): TGTGCCAGCAGTACAGCCGCCCCCAGGGGGACGGTTACTTCACCCCTCCACTTT. Its protein product is CASSTAAPRGTVTSPLHF.

V and J are TRBV18 and TRBJ1-1; no firm D call. The CDR3 totals 14 residues. Germline lookup yields CDR1 KGHSH and CDR2 LQKENI. V was clipped by 4 bases and J by 7 bases, with 16 bases between them. In DNA, the CDR3 is TGTGCCAGCTCACTCGGTCCCACCAACGGTGAAGCTTTCTTT. Translation: CASSLGPTNGEAFF.

The chain joins TRBV7-9 to TRBJ1-2; D is ambiguous. The CDR3 runs 12 residues. V lost 2 bases, J lost 5 bases, and 6 bases lay in between. Germline V gene lookup returns CDR1 SEHNR and CDR2 FQNEAQ (reference sequence). CDR3 sequence reads: CASSLSVYGYTF. The CDR3 DNA follows: TGTGCCAGCAGCTTATCAGTGTATGGCTACACCTTC.

The V gene is TRBV7-3, the J gene TRBJ2-2; D is unresolved. Deletions cut 5 bases from V and 1 base from J, with 2 bases between. CDR1 is SGHTA, CDR2 FQGTGA, per germline. The CDR3 has 12 residues. The CDR3 region has the DNA TGTGCCAGCAGCCGGAACACCGGGGAGCTGTTTTTT. Protein product: CASSRNTGELFF.

This clone was observed a handful of times. The chain has TRBV2 and TRBJ1-5, with D possibly matching TRBD1 (6 bases). This CDR3 region has 13 residues. CDR1 SNHLY and CDR2 FYNNEI come from the germline V gene. Trimming cost V 6 bases and J 5 bases, with 11 bases left between them. CDR3 sequence: CASRDYRDQPQHF. DNA of the CDR3: TGTGCCAGCAGAGACTACAGGGATCAGCCCCAGCATTTT.

The chain carries TRBV27 and TRBJ1-2, with no clear D. The CDR3 has 14 residues. Trimming cost V 6 bases and J 7 bases, with 18 bases left between them. Germline values: CDR1 MNHEY, CDR2 SMNVEV (reference sequence). DNA for the CDR3: TGTGCCAGCAGCCCCGCCCCGGTGAGCTTTGGCTACACCTTC. This encodes CASSPAPVSFGYTF.